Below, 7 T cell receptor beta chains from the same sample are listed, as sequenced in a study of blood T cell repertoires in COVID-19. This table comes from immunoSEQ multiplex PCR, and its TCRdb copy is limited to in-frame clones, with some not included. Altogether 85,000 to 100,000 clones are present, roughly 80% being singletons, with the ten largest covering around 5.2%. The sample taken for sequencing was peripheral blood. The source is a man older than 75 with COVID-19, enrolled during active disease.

In DNA, the CDR3 is TGTGCCAGCAGCTCCCGACAGGGGGCATCGGAGACCCAGTACTTC. This gives the protein CASSSRQGASETQYF. This chain uses TRBV14 with TRBJ2-5; 10 bases are a match to TRBD1. CDR3 length equals 15 residues. Germline-derived CDR1 and CDR2 are SGHDN and FVKESK. Trimming took 5 bases from V and 5 from J; bases not matched to a gene: 8.

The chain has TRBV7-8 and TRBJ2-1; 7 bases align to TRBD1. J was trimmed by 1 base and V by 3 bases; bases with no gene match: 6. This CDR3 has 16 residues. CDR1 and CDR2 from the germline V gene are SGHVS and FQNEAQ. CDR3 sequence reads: CASSLGTVSSYNEQFF. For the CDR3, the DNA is TGTGCCAGCAGCTTGGGGACAGTCTCGTCCTACAATGAGCAGTTCTTC.

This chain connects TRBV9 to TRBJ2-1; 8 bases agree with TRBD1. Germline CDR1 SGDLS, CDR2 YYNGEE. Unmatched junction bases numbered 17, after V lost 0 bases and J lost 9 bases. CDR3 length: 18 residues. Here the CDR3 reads CASSVAIGGQGKQSEQFF. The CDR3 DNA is TGTGCCAGCAGCGTAGCTATTGGAGGACAGGGAAAACAAAGTGAGCAGTTCTTC.

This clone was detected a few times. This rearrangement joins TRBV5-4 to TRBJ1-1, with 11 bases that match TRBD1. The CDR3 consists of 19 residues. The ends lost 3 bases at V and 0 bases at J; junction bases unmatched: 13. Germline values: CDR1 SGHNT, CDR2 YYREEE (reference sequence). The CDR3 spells CASSSRGTGGLTLNTEAFF. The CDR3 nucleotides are TGTGCCAGCAGCTCGCGGGGGACAGGGGGTCTGACTCTGAACACTGAAGCTTTCTTT.

CDR3 in DNA: TGTGCCAGCAGCCCCAGCGGGAGTAGCACCGGGGAGCTGTTTTTT. This sequence encodes CASSPSGSSTGELFF. The J gene is TRBJ2-2, the V gene TRBV4-2; the match to TRBD2 covers 8 bases. J was trimmed by 4 bases and V by 4 bases; bases with no gene match: 5. The CDR3 extends over 15 amino acids. CDR1 and CDR2 from the germline V gene are LGHNA and YNFKEQ.

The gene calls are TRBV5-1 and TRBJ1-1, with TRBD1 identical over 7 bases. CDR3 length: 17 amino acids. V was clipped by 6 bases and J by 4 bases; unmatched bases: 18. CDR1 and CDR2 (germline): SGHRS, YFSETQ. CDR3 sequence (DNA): TGCGCCAGCACATCGGTAGAGGGGACAGTCTTGAGCACTGAAGCTTTCTTT. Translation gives CASTSVEGTVLSTEAFF.

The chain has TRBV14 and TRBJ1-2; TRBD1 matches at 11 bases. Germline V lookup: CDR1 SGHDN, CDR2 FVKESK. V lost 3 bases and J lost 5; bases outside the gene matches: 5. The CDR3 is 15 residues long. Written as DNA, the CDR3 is TGTGCCAGCAGCCAGCGGACAGGGGGCGTATATGGCTACACCTTC. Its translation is CASSQRTGGVYGYTF.